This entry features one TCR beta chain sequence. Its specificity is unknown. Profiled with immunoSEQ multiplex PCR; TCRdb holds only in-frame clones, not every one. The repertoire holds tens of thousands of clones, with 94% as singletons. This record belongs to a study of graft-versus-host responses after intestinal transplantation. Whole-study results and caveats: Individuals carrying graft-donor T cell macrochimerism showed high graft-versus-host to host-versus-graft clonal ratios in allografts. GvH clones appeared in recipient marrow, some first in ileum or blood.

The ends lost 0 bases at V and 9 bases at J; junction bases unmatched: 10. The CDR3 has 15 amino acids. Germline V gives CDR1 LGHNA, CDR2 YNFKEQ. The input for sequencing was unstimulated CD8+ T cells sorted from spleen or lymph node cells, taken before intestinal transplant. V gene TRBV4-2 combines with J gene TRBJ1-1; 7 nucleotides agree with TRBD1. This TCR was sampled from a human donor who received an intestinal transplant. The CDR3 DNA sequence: TGTGCCAGCAGCCAAGATTTATGGGAGGGACAGAAAGCTTTCTTT. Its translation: CASSQDLWEGQKAFF.